This T cell receptor (beta chain) was documented in a study of blood T cell repertoires in COVID-19. Overall study context: Sources were T cells, B-cell-depleted T cells, or PBMCs; the material itself was cDNA or gDNA.

As processed by the authors: How many nucleated cells were present was estimated from reference gene primer amplification. The protocol was immunoSEQ multiplex PCR, while the TCRdb copy is restricted to in-frame clones and leaves out a portion. That table gives V, J and clone size, and the DNA gave D and trimming. The table includes approximately 270,000 clones, around 85% detected once. V lost 10 bases to trimming and J lost 5 bases, with 9 bases between them. This CDR3 comprises 12 residues. Germline assignment: CDR1 SNHLY and CDR2 FYNNEI. The sample taken for sequencing was peripheral blood. The source of this sequence is a man older than 75 with acute or convalescent COVID-19. The V and J genes are TRBV2 and TRBJ1-6; a weak D match, TRBD1 (5 bases). The CDR3 reads CATAGDNSPLHF. As DNA, the CDR3 is TGTGCCACTGCGGGGGATAATTCACCCCTCCACTTT.